Listed here are 5 T cell receptor beta chains from one sample, sequenced in a study of T-cell memory formation after mild COVID-19. MiXCR was run by TCRdb on the 5' RACE reads, yielding one entry per CDR3 protein. This sample yields about 170,000 distinct CDR3 sequences, of which 10% to 15% are seen a single time; about 3.3% belongs to the top ten. Source material: PBMCs or a T cell subset sorted from them (not recorded which). These receptors came from a man younger than 30 who had mild COVID-19 (a few samples of this study predate the infection). Cell type and time point are not known.

This clonotype was picked up many times. The chain recombines TRBV12-3 or TRBV12-4 with TRBJ2-1; no clear D gene. This CDR3 has 15 residues. Deletions cut 3 bases from V and 0 bases from J, with 9 bases between. The CDR3 sequence is CASSFVWSSYNEQFF. The CDR3 nucleotides are TGTGCCAGCAGTTTTGTCTGGAGCTCCTACAATGAGCAGTTCTTC.

The table lists this clonotype with a few counts. The CDR3 loop reads CASSLGSANTEAFF. The CDR3 bases are TGCGCCAGCAGCTTGGGGTCGGCGAACACTGAAGCTTTCTTT. The chain links TRBV5-1 to TRBJ1-1, with D uncertain. This CDR3 has 14 residues. Germline V gene data show CDR1 as SGHRS and CDR2 as YFSETQ. The germline V and J ends were trimmed by 0 bases and 1 base, with 7 bases remaining between them.

This chain connects TRBV7-2 to TRBJ2-3; 8 positions agree with TRBD2. The CDR3 has 16 amino acids. Germline V lookup: CDR1 SGHTA, CDR2 FQGNSA. V lost 5 bases and J lost 2; bases outside the gene matches: 9. CDR3 in amino acids: CASSPDRGGITDTQYF. In nucleotides, the CDR3 is TGTGCCAGCAGCCCCGATCGGGGGGGGATCACAGATACGCAGTATTTT.

The chain uses TRBV7-9 and TRBJ2-1, with 10 bases matching TRBD2. Germline trimming cut 6 bases from V and 7 bases from J; bases unmatched to any gene: 9. The CDR3 contains 15 residues. Looked up from germline, CDR1 is SEHNR and CDR2 is FQNEAQ (reference sequence). The CDR3 DNA is TGTGCCAGCAGACAAAGCGGGGGGGCTGGGAATGAGCAGTTCTTC. Amino acid sequence: CASRQSGGAGNEQFF.

The chain combines TRBV5-1 with TRBJ2-3; perhaps D is TRBD1 or TRBD2 (5 bases each). V was pared by 3 bases and J by 0 bases, with 17 bases between. The CDR3 consists of 17 residues. In germline, CDR1 is SGHRS, CDR2 YFSETQ. For the CDR3, the DNA is TGCGCCAGCAGCTCCGGGGCCCTAATATCTAGCACAGATACGCAGTATTTT. Its protein product is CASSSGALISSTDTQYF.